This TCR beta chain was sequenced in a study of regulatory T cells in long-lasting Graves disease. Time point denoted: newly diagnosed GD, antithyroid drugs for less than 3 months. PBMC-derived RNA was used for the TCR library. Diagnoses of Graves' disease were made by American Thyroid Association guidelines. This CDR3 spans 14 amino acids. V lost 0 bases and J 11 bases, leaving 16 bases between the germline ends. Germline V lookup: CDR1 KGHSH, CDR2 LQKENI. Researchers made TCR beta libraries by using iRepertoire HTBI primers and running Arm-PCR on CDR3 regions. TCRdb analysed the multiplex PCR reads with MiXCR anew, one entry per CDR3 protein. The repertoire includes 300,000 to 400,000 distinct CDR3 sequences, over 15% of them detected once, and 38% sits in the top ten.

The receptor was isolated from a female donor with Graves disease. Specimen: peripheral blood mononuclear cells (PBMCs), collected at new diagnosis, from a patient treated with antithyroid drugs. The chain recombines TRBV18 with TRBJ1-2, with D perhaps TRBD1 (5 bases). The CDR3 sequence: CASSPPIKGPDYTF. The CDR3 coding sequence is TGTGCCAGCTCACCACCGATTAAGGGGCCTGATTACACCTTC. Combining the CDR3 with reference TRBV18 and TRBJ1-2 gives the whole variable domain NAGVMQNPRHLVRRRGQEARLRCSPMKGHSHVYWYRQLPEEGLKFMVYLQKENIIDESGMPKERFSAEFPKEGPSILRIQQVVRGDSAAYFCASSPPIKGPDYTFGSGTRLTVV.